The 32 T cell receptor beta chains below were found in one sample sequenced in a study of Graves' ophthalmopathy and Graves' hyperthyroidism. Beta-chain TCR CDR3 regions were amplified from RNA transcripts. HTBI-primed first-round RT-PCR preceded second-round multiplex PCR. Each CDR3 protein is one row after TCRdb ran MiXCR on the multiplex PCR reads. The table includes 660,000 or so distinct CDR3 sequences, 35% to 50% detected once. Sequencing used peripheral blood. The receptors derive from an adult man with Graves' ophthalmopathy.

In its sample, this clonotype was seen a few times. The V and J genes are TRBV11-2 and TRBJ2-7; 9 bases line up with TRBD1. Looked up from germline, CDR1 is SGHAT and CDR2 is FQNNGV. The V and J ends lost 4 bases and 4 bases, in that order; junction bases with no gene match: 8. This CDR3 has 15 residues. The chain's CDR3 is CASSSSTGGWYEQYF. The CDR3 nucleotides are TGTGCCAGCAGCTCATCTACAGGGGGCTGGTACGAGCAGTACTTC. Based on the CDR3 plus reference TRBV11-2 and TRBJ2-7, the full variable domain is EAGVAQSPRYKIIEKRQSVAFWCNPISGHATLYWYQQILGQGPKLLIQFQNNGVVDDSQLPKDRFSAERLKGVDSTLKIQPAKLEDSAVYLCASSSSTGGWYEQYFGPGTRLTVT.

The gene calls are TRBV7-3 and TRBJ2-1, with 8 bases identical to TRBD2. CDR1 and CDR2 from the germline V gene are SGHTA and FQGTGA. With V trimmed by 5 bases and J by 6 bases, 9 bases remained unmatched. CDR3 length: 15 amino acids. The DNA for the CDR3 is TGTGCCAGCAGCCCGGGAGGGTGGGGTAGCAATGAGCAGTTCTTC. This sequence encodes CASSPGGWGSNEQFF. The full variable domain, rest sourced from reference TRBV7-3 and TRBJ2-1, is GAGVSQTPSNKVTEKGKYVELRCDPISGHTALYWYRQSLGQGPEFLIYFQGTGAADDSGLPNDRFFAVRPEGSVSTLKIQRTERGDSAVYLCASSPGGWGSNEQFFGPGTRLTVL.

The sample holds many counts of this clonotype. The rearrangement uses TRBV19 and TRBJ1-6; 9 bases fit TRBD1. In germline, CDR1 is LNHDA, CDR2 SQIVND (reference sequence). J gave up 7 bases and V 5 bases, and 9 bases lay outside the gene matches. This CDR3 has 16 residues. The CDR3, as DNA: TGTGCCAGTAGTGCCTACGGACAGGGGATCAATTCACCCCTCCACTTT. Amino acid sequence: CASSAYGQGINSPLHF.

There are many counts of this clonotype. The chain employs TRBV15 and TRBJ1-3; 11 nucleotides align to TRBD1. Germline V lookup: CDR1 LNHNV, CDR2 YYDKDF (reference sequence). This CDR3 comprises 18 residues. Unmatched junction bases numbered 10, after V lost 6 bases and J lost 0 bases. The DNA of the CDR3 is TGTGCCACCAGTCGACGGACAGGGGGCCTCTACTCTGGAAACACCATATATTTT. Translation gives CATSRRTGGLYSGNTIYF.

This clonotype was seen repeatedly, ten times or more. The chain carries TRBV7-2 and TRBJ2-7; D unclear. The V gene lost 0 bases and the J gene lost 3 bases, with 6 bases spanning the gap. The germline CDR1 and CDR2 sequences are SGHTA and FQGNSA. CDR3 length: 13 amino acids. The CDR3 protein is CASSLALFYEQYF. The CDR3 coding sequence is TGTGCCAGCAGCTTAGCGCTATTCTACGAGCAGTACTTC. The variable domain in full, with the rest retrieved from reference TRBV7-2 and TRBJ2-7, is GAGVSQSPSNKVTEKGKDVELRCDPISGHTALYWYRQSLGQGLEFLIYFQGNSAPDKSGLPSDRFSAERTGGSVSTLTIQRTQQEDSAVYLCASSLALFYEQYFGPGTRLTVT.

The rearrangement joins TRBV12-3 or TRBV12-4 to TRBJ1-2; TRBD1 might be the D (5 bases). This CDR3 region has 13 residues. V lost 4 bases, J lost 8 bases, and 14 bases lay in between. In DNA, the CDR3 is TGTGCCAGCAGTTACCGGGACGGGGTCGGCTACACCTTC. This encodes CASSYRDGVGYTF.

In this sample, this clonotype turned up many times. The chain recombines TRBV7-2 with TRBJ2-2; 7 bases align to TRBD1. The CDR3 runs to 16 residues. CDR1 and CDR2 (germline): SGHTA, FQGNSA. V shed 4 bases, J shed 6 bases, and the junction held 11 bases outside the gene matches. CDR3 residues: CASSSRQGLESGELFF. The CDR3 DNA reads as TGTGCCAGCAGCTCGCGACAGGGTCTGGAATCCGGGGAGCTGTTTTTT.

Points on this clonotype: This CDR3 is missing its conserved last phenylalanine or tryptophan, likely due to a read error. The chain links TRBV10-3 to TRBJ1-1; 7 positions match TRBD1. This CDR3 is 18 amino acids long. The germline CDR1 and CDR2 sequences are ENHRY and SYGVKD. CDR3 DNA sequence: TGTGCCAGCAGTTACGGAGGGAAGGGACAGACCTTCAACACTGAAGCTTTCCTT. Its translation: CASSYGGKGQTFNTEAFL.

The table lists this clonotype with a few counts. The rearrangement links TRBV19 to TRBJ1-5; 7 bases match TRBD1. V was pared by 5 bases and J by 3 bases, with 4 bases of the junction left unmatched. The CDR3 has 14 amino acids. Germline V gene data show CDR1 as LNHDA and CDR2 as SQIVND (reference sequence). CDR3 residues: CASSGTAFNQPQHF. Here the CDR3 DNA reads TGTGCCAGTAGTGGGACAGCCTTCAATCAGCCCCAGCATTTT.

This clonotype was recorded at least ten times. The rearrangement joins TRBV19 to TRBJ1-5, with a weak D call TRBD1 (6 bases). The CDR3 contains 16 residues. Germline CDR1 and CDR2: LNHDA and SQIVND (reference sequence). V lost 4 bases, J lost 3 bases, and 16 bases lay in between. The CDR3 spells CASSTHRRGANQPQHF. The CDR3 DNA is TGTGCCAGTAGTACGCACCGTCGGGGGGCCAATCAGCCCCAGCATTTT.

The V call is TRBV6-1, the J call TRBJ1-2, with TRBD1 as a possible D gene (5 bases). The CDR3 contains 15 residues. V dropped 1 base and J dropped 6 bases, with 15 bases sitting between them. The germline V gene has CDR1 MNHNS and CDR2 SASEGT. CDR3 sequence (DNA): TGTGCCAGCAGTGAAGGTGACTGGGGGGTGAATGGCTACACCTTC. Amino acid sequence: CASSEGDWGVNGYTF.

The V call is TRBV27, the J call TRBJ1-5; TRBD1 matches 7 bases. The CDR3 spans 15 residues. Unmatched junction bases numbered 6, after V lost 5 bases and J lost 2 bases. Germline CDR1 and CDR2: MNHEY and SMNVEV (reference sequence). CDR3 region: CASSVGGTGNQPQHF. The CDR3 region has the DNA TGTGCCAGCAGTGTGGGAGGGACAGGCAATCAGCCCCAGCATTTT.

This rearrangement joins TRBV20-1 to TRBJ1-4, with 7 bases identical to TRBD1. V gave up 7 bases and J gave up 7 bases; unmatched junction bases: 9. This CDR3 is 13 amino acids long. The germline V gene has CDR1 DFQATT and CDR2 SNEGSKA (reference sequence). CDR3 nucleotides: TGCAGTGTTATACAGGGGAAGGGTGAAAAACTGTTTTTT. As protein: CSVIQGKGEKLFF.

CDR3 in amino acids: CASLSAGNYGYTF. CDR3 nucleotide sequence: TGTGCCAGCTTATCTGCCGGGAACTATGGCTACACCTTC. The chain employs TRBV25-1 and TRBJ1-2; D gene uncertain. Trimming pared 8 bases from V and 2 bases from J, leaving 12 bases between. CDR1 and CDR2 from the germline V gene are MGHDK and SYGVNS. There are 13 residues in the CDR3.

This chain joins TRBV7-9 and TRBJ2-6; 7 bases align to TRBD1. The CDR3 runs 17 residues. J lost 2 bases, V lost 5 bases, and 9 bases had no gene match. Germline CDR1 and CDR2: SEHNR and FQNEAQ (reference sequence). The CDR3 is CASSPTHRGTGANVLTF. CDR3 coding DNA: TGTGCCAGCAGCCCGACCCACAGGGGAACTGGGGCCAACGTCCTGACTTTC.

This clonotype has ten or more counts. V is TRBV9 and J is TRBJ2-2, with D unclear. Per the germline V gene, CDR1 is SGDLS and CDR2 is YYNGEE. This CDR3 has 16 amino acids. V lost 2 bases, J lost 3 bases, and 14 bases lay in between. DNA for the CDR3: TGTGCCAGCAGCGTTGGCAGCTACCTACACACCGGGGAGCTGTTTTTT. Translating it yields CASSVGSYLHTGELFF.

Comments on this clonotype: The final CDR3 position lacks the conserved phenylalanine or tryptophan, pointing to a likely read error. CDR3 nucleotide sequence: TGCGCCAGCAGCCAAGTAGCGTTAGGGTGCCCAGAGACCCAGTACTGC. Translating gives CASSQVALGCPETQYC. This sequence joins TRBV4-1 and TRBJ2-5, with a possible D match to TRBD2 (5 bases). The germline V gene has CDR1 MGHRA and CDR2 YSYEKL. This CDR3 has 16 residues. V was shortened by 1 base and J by 4 bases, with 16 bases between the two germline ends.

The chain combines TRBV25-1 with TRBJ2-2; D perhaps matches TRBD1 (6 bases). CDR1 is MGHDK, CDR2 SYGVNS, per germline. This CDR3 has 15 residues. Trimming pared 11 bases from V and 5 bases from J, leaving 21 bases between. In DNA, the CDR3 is TGTGCCTGGAGCGGACAGACTTCTGGAACCGGGGAGCTGTTTTTT. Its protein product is CAWSGQTSGTGELFF.

The CDR3 here is CASSPTALGSGAGELFF. CDR3 nucleotide sequence: TGTGCCAGCAGCCCCACCGCCCTAGGCTCGGGGGCCGGGGAGCTGTTTTTT. V and J are TRBV11-2 and TRBJ2-2; a weak D match, TRBD2 (6 bases). Germline lookup yields CDR1 SGHAT and CDR2 FQNNGV. CDR3 length: 17 amino acids. Trimming cost V 5 bases and J 6 bases, with 22 bases left between them.

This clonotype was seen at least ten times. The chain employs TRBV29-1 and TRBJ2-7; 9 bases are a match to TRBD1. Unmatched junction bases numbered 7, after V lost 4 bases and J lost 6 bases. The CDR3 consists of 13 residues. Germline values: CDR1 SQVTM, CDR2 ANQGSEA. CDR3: CSVAGQGPLEQYF. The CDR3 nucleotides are TGCAGCGTTGCGGGACAGGGCCCCCTCGAGCAGTACTTC.

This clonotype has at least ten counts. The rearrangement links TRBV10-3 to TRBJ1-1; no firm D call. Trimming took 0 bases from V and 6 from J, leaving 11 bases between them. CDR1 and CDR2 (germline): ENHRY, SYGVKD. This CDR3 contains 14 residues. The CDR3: CAISESAATPEAFF. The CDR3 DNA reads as TGTGCCATCAGTGAGTCGGCGGCTACACCTGAAGCTTTCTTT.

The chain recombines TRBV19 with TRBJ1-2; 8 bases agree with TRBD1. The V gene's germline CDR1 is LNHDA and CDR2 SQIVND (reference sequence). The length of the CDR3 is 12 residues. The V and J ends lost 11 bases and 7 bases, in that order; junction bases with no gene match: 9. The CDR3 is CAWSQGARGYTF. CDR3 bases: TGTGCCTGGAGTCAGGGGGCGCGTGGCTACACCTTC.

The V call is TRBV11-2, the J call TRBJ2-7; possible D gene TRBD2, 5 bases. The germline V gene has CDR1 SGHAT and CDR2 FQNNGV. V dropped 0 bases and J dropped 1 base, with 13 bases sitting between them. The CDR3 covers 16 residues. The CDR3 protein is CASSLDDRTVSYEQYF. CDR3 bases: TGTGCCAGCAGCTTAGACGATAGGACTGTATCCTACGAGCAGTACTTC.

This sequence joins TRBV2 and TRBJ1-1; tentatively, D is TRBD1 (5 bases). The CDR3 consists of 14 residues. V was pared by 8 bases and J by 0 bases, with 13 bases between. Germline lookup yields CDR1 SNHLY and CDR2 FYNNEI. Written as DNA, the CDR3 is TGTGCCAGCTTGGGGCAGCCCATGAACACTGAAGCTTTCTTT. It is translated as CASLGQPMNTEAFF.

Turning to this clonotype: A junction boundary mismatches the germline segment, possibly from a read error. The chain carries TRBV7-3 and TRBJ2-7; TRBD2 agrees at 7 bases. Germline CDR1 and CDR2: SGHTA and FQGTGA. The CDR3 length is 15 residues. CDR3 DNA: TGTGCCCGCAGCCCCGGGCCTAGCGGCGCCTACGAGCAGTACTTC. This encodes CARSPGPSGAYEQYF.

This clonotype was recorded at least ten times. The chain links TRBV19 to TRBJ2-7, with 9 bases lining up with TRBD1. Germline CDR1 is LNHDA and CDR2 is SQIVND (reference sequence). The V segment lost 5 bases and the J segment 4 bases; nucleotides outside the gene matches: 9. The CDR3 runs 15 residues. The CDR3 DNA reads TGTGCCAGTAGTGCTGGGACAGGGCCCTTTTACGAGCAGTACTTC. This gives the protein CASSAGTGPFYEQYF.

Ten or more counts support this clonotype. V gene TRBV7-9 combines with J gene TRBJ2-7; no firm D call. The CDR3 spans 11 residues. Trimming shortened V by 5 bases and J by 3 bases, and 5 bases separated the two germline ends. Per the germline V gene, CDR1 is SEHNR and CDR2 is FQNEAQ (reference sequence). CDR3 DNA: TGTGCCAGCAGCCCGGACTACGAGCAGTACTTC. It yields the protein CASSPDYEQYF. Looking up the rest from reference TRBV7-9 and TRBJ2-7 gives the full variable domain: DTGVSQNPRHKITKRGQNVTFRCDPISEHNRLYWYRQTLGQGPEFLTYFQNEAQLEKSRLLSDRFSAERPKGSFSTLEIQRTEQGDSAMYLCASSPDYEQYFGPGTRLTVT.

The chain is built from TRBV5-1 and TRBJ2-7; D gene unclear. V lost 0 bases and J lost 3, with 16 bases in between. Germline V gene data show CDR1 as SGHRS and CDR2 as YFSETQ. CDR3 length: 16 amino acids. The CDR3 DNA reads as TGCGCCAGCAGCTTGGTTCCAGTCCCAACCGTCTACGAGCAGTACTTC. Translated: CASSLVPVPTVYEQYF.

CDR3 nucleotide sequence: TGTGCCAGCAGGCGCGCAAACAATGAGCAGTTCTTC. The encoded protein is CASRRANNEQFF. The chain couples TRBV12-3 or TRBV12-4 to TRBJ2-1; the D is unclear. The V end lost 6 bases, the J end lost 5 bases, and 8 bases lay between the germline ends. The CDR3 length is 12 residues.

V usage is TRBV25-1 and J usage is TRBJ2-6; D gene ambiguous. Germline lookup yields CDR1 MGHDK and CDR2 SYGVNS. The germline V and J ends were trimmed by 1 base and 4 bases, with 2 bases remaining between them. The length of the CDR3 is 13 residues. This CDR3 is CASSELGANVLTF. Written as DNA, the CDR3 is TGTGCCAGCAGTGAATTGGGGGCCAACGTCCTGACTTTC.

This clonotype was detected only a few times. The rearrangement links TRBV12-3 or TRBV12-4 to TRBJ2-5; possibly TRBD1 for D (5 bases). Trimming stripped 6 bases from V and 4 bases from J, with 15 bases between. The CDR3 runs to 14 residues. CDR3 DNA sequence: TGTGCCAGCAGCCAAGGAGACAGTTCAGAGACCCAGTACTTC. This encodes CASSQGDSSETQYF.

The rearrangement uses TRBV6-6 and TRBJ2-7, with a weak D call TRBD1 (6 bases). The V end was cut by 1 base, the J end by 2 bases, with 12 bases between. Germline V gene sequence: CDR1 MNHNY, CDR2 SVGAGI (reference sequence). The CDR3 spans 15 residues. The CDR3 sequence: CASSYLGEGAYEQYF. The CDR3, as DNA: TGTGCCAGCAGTTACTTGGGAGAGGGGGCCTACGAGCAGTACTTC.